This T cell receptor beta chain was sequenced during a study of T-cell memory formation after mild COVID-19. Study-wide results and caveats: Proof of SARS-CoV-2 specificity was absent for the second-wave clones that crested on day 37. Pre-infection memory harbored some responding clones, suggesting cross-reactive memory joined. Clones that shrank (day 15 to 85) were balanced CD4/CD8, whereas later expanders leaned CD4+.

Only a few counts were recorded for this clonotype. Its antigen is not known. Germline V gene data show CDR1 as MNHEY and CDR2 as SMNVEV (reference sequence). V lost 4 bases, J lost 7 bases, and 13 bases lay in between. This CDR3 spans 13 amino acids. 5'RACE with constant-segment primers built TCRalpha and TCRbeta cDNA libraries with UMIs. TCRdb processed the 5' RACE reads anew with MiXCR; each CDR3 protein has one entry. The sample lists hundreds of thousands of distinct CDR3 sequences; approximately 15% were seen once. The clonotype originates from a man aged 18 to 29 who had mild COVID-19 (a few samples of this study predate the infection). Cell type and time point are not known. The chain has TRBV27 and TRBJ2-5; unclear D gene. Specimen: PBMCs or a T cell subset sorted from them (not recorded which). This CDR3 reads CASSSLGTRTQYF. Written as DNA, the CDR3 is TGTGCCAGCAGTTCCCTCGGCACGCGGACCCAGTACTTC.